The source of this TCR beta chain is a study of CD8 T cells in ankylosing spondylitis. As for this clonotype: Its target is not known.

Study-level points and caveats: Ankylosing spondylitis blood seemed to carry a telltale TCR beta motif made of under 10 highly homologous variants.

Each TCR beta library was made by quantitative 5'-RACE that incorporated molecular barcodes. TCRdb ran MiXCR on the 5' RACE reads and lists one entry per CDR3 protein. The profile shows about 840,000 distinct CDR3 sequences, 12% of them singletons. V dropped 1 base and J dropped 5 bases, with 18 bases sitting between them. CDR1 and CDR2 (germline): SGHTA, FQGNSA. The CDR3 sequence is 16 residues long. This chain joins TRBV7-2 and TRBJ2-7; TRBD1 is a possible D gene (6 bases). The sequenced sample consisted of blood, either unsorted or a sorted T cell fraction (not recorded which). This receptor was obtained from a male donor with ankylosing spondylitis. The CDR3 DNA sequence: TGTGCCAGCAGCTTAGAGATTTGGGGCAGGGACAACGAGCAGTACTTC. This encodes CASSLEIWGRDNEQYF.